One and the same sample provided the 29 T cell receptor beta chains below, sequenced in a study of radiotherapy plus CTLA-4 blockade in lung cancer. Profiling relied on immunoSEQ multiplex PCR, and the TCRdb table lists in-frame clones only, not all of them. This sample carries 40,000 to 50,000 clones, about 81% of them seen once, and the ten largest clones take 3.3%. The starting material was peripheral blood, obtained from a patient treated with radiotherapy plus ipilimumab. The receptors here all came from a human donor with non-small cell lung cancer who had stable disease on radiotherapy plus ipilimumab.

The rearrangement uses TRBV5-1 and TRBJ2-5; tentatively, D is TRBD1 (6 bases). The V and J ends lost 0 bases and 2 bases respectively, with 8 bases between them. The CDR3 is made up of 14 amino acids. Germline V gene lookup returns CDR1 SGHRS and CDR2 YFSETQ. CDR3 bases: TGCGCCAGCAGCTTGGGGACAGCTCAAGAGACCCAGTACTTC. This encodes CASSLGTAQETQYF.

The V gene is TRBV27, the J gene TRBJ2-1; TRBD1 agrees at 9 bases. The CDR3 is 15 residues long. J was trimmed by 3 bases and V by 3 bases; bases with no gene match: 3. Germline loops: CDR1 MNHEY, CDR2 SMNVEV (reference sequence). The CDR3 nucleotides are TGTGCCAGCAGTTTGGGGACAGGGAGCTACAATGAGCAGTTCTTC. Translating gives CASSLGTGSYNEQFF.

V gene TRBV9 combines with J gene TRBJ2-2; 9 bases fit TRBD2. This CDR3 has 17 residues. V shed 0 bases and J 1 base; nucleotides not matched to a gene: 4. The germline V gene encodes CDR1 SGDLS and CDR2 YYNGEE. CDR3 protein: CASSVGVSGGNTGELFF. Written as DNA, the CDR3 is TGTGCCAGCAGCGTAGGGGTTAGCGGGGGGAACACCGGGGAGCTGTTTTTT.

The chain joins TRBV29-1 to TRBJ1-2; the D gene is possibly TRBD1 (5 bases). Trimming took off 4 bases at V and 5 bases at J, with 11 bases between the two ends. This CDR3 has 12 amino acids. Looked up from germline, CDR1 is SQVTM and CDR2 is ANQGSEA. The CDR3 sequence: CSVGGSRYGYTF. CDR3 bases: TGCAGCGTTGGGGGCAGTCGTTATGGCTACACCTTC.

J is TRBJ1-5 and V is TRBV2, with TRBD1 matching over 8 bases. The length of the CDR3 is 15 residues. The germline CDR1 and CDR2 sequences are SNHLY and FYNNEI. The V segment lost 6 bases and the J segment 6 bases; nucleotides outside the gene matches: 10. CDR3 amino acids: CASRGFDRGGQPQHF. The CDR3 DNA follows: TGTGCCAGCAGAGGTTTCGACAGGGGTGGTCAGCCCCAGCATTTT.

The CDR3 DNA is TGCGCCAGCAGCCAAGATCGAGCAGTCGGGGAGACCCAGTACTTC. Encoded protein: CASSQDRAVGETQYF. This chain joins TRBV4-3 and TRBJ2-5; D ambiguous. This CDR3 comprises 15 residues. Germline-derived CDR1 and CDR2 are LGHNA and YSLEER. The V and J ends lost 0 bases and 5 bases respectively, with 13 bases between them.

The genes are TRBV19 and TRBJ2-7; 10 bases are shared with TRBD2. CDR1 LNHDA and CDR2 SQIVND come from the germline V gene (reference sequence). This CDR3 comprises 16 residues. After removal of 3 bases from V and 2 bases from J, the junction contained 7 bases not matched to a gene. CDR3 sequence: CASSMWRTSGAYEQYF. In DNA form, the CDR3 reads TGTGCCAGTAGTATGTGGAGGACTAGCGGAGCCTACGAGCAGTACTTC.

This clone was counted once. The chain carries TRBV7-2 and TRBJ2-2, with D perhaps matching TRBD2 (7 bases). Trimming took off 4 bases at V and 7 bases at J, with 22 bases between the two ends. CDR1 is SGHTA and CDR2 is FQGNSA in the germline V gene. This CDR3 has 17 residues. DNA of the CDR3: TGTGCCAGCAGCTCACACCGCGAGGGGGAGGGGGGCGGGGAGCTGTTTTTT. Amino acid sequence: CASSSHREGEGGGELFF.

The chain combines TRBV6-4 with TRBJ1-1, with no clear D. The CDR3 runs to 13 residues. Trimming left V 7 bases short and J 3 bases short, with 12 bases between. Germline V CDR1 and CDR2: MRHNA, SNTAGT. The CDR3 DNA follows: TGTGCCAGCAAGCAACGGGTGGACACTGAAGCTTTCTTT. It codes for CASKQRVDTEAFF.

The chain recombines TRBV7-2 with TRBJ2-1; TRBD2 aligns across 14 bases. The CDR3 is made up of 15 amino acids. Germline V gene data show CDR1 as SGHTA and CDR2 as FQGNSA. V trimming: 5 bases; J trimming: 7 bases; junction bases outside the gene matches: 4. DNA of the CDR3: TGTGCCAGCAGCATAAGACTAGCGGGAGGGAATGAGCAGTTCTTC. Encoded protein: CASSIRLAGGNEQFF.

This sequence joins TRBV28 and TRBJ2-7, with D perhaps TRBD1 (6 bases). The V end was cut by 7 bases, the J end by 7 bases, with 14 bases between. The germline V gene encodes CDR1 MDHEN and CDR2 SYDVKM. The CDR3 is made up of 12 amino acids. The CDR3 protein is CASNLDSDEQYF. CDR3 DNA: TGTGCCAGCAACCTGGACAGTGATGAGCAGTACTTC.

This clone has a handful of counts. This chain connects TRBV7-2 to TRBJ2-7; no firm D call. This CDR3 has 15 amino acids. Between the trimmed V and J ends, which lost 2 bases and 2 bases, there was a span of 13 bases. Per the germline V gene, CDR1 is SGHTA and CDR2 is FQGNSA. The CDR3 region is CASSLSPRWPYEQYF. In DNA form, the CDR3 reads TGTGCCAGCAGCTTATCCCCCCGCTGGCCCTACGAGCAGTACTTC.

The V gene is TRBV28, the J gene TRBJ2-1; 7 bases line up with TRBD1. Per the germline V gene, CDR1 is MDHEN and CDR2 is SYDVKM. Trimming took 7 bases from V and 2 from J; bases not matched to a gene: 5. The CDR3 runs to 14 residues. As DNA, the CDR3 is TGTGCCAGCATGACAGGGATTCCCTACAATGAGCAGTTCTTC. Protein product: CASMTGIPYNEQFF. Combining the CDR3 with reference TRBV28 and TRBJ2-1 gives the whole variable domain DVKVTQSSRYLVKRTGEKVFLECVQDMDHENMFWYRQDPGLGLRLIYFSYDVKMKEKGDIPEGYSVSREKKERFSLILESASTNQTSMYLCASMTGIPYNEQFFGPGTRLTVL.

In its sample, this clone was seen once. The chain joins TRBV5-8 to TRBJ1-5; 7 positions agree with TRBD1. The CDR3 has 16 amino acids. V lost 2 bases to trimming and J lost 0 bases; unmatched junction nucleotides: 5. Germline V gene lookup returns CDR1 SGHTS and CDR2 YDEGEE. The CDR3 is CASSLATGYSNQPQHF. The CDR3 coding sequence is TGTGCCAGCAGCTTAGCGACAGGGTATAGCAATCAGCCCCAGCATTTT.

The rearrangement links TRBV6-6 to TRBJ2-5; the match to TRBD2 covers 7 bases. Looked up from germline, CDR1 is MNHNY and CDR2 is SVGAGI (reference sequence). There are 16 residues in the CDR3. With V trimmed by 2 bases and J by 5 bases, 11 bases remained unmatched. The CDR3 sequence is CASSYNVPSGQETQYF. CDR3 nucleotides: TGTGCCAGCAGTTACAATGTTCCTAGCGGTCAGGAGACCCAGTACTTC.

The CDR3 coding sequence is TGTGCCAGCATCAGAAAAATTGACAGTTTCTACAATGAGCAGTTCTTC. It encodes CASIRKIDSFYNEQFF. J is TRBJ2-1 and V is TRBV5-6, with TRBD1 as a possible D gene (5 bases). Germline CDR1 SGHDT, CDR2 YYEEEE. The CDR3 totals 16 residues. Trimming left V 6 bases short and J 3 bases short, with 19 bases between. Full variable domain (rest looked up from reference TRBV5-6 and TRBJ2-1): DAGVTQSPTHLIKTRGQQVTLRCSPKSGHDTVSWYQQALGQGPQFIFQYYEEEERQRGNFPDRFSGHQFPNYSSELNVNALLLGDSALYLCASIRKIDSFYNEQFFGPGTRLTVL.

About this clone: The limits of the CDR3 on the DNA are not certain, so only TCRdb's listed CDR3 is given. The chain links TRBV9 to TRBJ1-3; TRBD1 is taken as the D call from the table, unchecked against the DNA. 13 amino acids form the CDR3, both terminal residues included. Germline CDR1 SGDLS, CDR2 YYNGEE. This chain's CDR3 is CASSVADGSRGYF.

The chain recombines TRBV7-6 with TRBJ2-5; 9 bases match TRBD2. With 6 bases clipped from V and 5 bases from J, the junction kept 10 bases outside the gene matches. This CDR3 is 15 amino acids long. CDR1 SGHVS and CDR2 FNYEAQ come from the germline V gene. DNA for the CDR3: TGTGCCAGCAGTACCGGTAGCGGGAGTTGGGAGACCCAGTACTTC. It yields the protein CASSTGSGSWETQYF.

This clone was observed a few times. The V call is TRBV10-3, the J call TRBJ2-2; TRBD2 matches at 7 bases. CDR1 ENHRY and CDR2 SYGVKD come from the germline V gene. The CDR3 runs 16 residues. The V and J ends lost 4 bases and 4 bases, in that order; junction bases with no gene match: 9. CDR3 loop: CAISVSQGGSTGELFF. As DNA, the CDR3 is TGTGCCATCAGTGTAAGTCAGGGCGGGAGCACCGGGGAGCTGTTTTTT.

This chain links TRBV4-1 with TRBJ2-7, with D uncertain. Germline-derived CDR1 and CDR2 are MGHRA and YSYEKL. Deletions cut 5 bases from V and 4 bases from J, with 12 bases between. This CDR3 is 13 amino acids long. The CDR3 region is CASSLELRYEQYF. In DNA form, the CDR3 reads TGCGCCAGCAGCTTGGAACTACGTTACGAGCAGTACTTC.

The chain joins TRBV28 to TRBJ2-3; D unclear. The germline gives CDR1 MDHEN, CDR2 SYDVKM. The CDR3 has 13 amino acids. The V gene lost 3 bases and the J gene lost 4 bases, with 8 bases spanning the gap. As DNA, the CDR3 is TGTGCCAGCAGTTTTTCAGATCCAGATACGCAGTATTTT. The encoded protein is CASSFSDPDTQYF.

V gene TRBV5-4 combines with J gene TRBJ1-2, with 8 bases identical to TRBD1. Germline CDR1 reads SGHNT; CDR2 reads YYREEE (reference sequence). With 4 bases clipped from V and 6 bases from J, the junction kept 11 bases outside the gene matches. The CDR3 sequence is 15 residues long. The CDR3 reads CASSPWTGSLNGYTF. As DNA, the CDR3 is TGTGCCAGCAGCCCGTGGACAGGGAGCCTAAATGGCTACACCTTC. The full variable domain, with the rest looked up from reference TRBV5-4 and TRBJ1-2, is ETGVTQSPTHLIKTRGQQVTLRCSSQSGHNTVSWYQQALGQGPQFIFQYYREEENGRGNFPPRFSGLQFPNYSSELNVNALELDDSALYLCASSPWTGSLNGYTFGSGTRLTVV.

This chain connects TRBV19 to TRBJ1-6, with a possible D match to TRBD1 (5 bases). CDR1 LNHDA and CDR2 SQIVND come from the germline V gene (reference sequence). The germline V and J ends were trimmed by 2 bases and 7 bases, with 9 bases remaining between them. This CDR3 has 14 residues. For the CDR3, the DNA is TGTGCCAGTAGTATACAGGGACTAAATTCACCCCTCCACTTT. It is translated as CASSIQGLNSPLHF.

The CDR3 is CASRSGTGAFF. The CDR3 nucleotides are TGTGCCAGCAGATCCGGGACAGGCGCTTTCTTT. This chain links TRBV6-6 with TRBJ1-1, with TRBD1 identical over 8 bases. The J segment lost 11 bases and the V segment lost 6 bases, leaving 5 bases of the junction unmatched. The length of the CDR3 is 11 residues. Germline CDR1 MNHNY, CDR2 SVGAGI (reference sequence).

J is TRBJ2-7 and V is TRBV30; D unresolved. The CDR3 loop spans 13 amino acids. CDR1 is GTSNPN, CDR2 SVGIG, per germline (reference sequence). The V gene lost 2 bases and the J gene lost 3 bases, with 11 bases spanning the gap. CDR3 in DNA: TGTGCCTGGAGTAATCTCTACGGCTACGAGCAGTACTTC. This gives the protein CAWSNLYGYEQYF.

The V gene is TRBV19, the J gene TRBJ1-2; no firm D call. This CDR3 comprises 15 residues. Trimming pared 3 bases from V and 5 bases from J, leaving 16 bases between. Germline CDR1 LNHDA, CDR2 SQIVND (reference sequence). The CDR3 loop is CASSIPNPGRYGYTF. DNA for the CDR3: TGTGCCAGTAGTATTCCAAACCCGGGTCGTTATGGCTACACCTTC.

The CDR3 sequence is CASSPSLVLETQYF. CDR3 in DNA: TGTGCCAGCAGCCCATCCCTAGTGTTGGAGACCCAGTACTTC. The chain employs TRBV7-6 and TRBJ2-5; D gene unclear. V was pared by 5 bases and J by 5 bases, with 15 bases between. Germline V gene sequence: CDR1 SGHVS, CDR2 FNYEAQ. The CDR3 runs 14 residues.

The CDR3 reads CASSFVAGTGGRQPQHF. The DNA of the CDR3 is TGTGCCAGCAGTTTCGTCGCCGGGACAGGGGGACGTCAGCCCCAGCATTTT. V and J are TRBV28 and TRBJ1-5; 11 nucleotides line up with TRBD1. The J segment lost 6 bases and the V segment lost 3 bases, leaving 10 bases of the junction unmatched. CDR1 and CDR2 from the germline V gene are MDHEN and SYDVKM. CDR3 size: 17 residues.

The chain employs TRBV28 and TRBJ2-5, with 11 bases that match TRBD1. CDR3 length equals 17 residues. Germline-derived CDR1 and CDR2 are MDHEN and SYDVKM. The trim removed 4 bases at V and 11 bases at J, leaving 18 bases unmatched. DNA for the CDR3: TGTGCCAGCAGTTCGGGACAGGGGGGTTTCCTCTACACGGAGCAGTACTTC. Its translation: CASSSGQGGFLYTEQYF. Complete variable domain (other parts from reference TRBV28 and TRBJ2-5): DVKVTQSSRYLVKRTGEKVFLECVQDMDHENMFWYRQDPGLGLRLIYFSYDVKMKEKGDIPEGYSVSREKKERFSLILESASTNQTSMYLCASSSGQGGFLYTEQYFGPGTRLLVL.